This TCR beta chain derives from a study of blood T cells in healthy people across ages. Study summary: With template switching, about one barcoded beta molecule was captured per two T cells.

Per sample, a minimum of 6 million PBMCs were isolated. A second roughly 7 to 12 cycle PCR used barcoded and J-beta primers. TCRdb processed the 5' RACE reads anew with MiXCR; each CDR3 protein has one entry. The profile shows fewer than 700,000 distinct CDR3 sequences, roughly 43% of them singletons. Study-wide points: The study lacked donor CMV status, which possibly confounded expanded clonotype changes. Older age coincided with a roughly linear decline in TCR beta diversity per million T cells.

This clonotype was seen a single time. Its antigen is unknown. The sequence derives from a man older than 75 in good health. Sequenced sample: blood.

The CDR3 loop reads CASRQTNNSPLHF. The CDR3 DNA reads TGTGCCAGCAGGCAGACTAATAATTCACCCCTCCACTTT. This chain links TRBV7-9 with TRBJ1-6; D is uncertain. Between the trimmed V and J ends, which lost 6 bases and 5 bases, there was a span of 8 bases. From germline, CDR1 is SEHNR and CDR2 FQNEAQ (reference sequence). The CDR3 contains 13 residues.